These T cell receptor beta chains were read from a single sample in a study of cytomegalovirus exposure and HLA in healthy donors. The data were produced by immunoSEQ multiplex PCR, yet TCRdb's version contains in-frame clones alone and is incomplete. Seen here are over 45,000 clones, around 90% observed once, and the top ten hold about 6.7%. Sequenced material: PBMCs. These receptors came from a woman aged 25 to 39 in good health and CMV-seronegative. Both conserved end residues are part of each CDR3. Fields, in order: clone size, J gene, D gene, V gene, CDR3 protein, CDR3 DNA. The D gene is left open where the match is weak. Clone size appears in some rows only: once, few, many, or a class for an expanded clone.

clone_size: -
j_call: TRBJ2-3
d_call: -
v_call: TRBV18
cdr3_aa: CASSIQGGTDTQYF
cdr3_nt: TGTGCCAGCTCCATCCAAGGGGGCACAGATACGCAGTATTTT

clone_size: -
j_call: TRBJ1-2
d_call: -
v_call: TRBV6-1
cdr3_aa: CASSEGTLSYGYTF
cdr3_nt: TGTGCCAGCAGTGAAGGGACTTTGTCGTATGGCTACACCTTC

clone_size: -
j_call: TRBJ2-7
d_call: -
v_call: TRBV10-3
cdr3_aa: CAISALGTEYEQYF
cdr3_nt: TGTGCCATCAGTGCACTAGGTACTGAATACGAGCAGTACTTC

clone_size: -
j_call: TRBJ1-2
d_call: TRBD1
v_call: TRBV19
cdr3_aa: CASSIPGQGQNYGYTF
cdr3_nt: TGTGCCAGTAGTATACCCGGACAGGGCCAAAACTATGGCTACACCTTC

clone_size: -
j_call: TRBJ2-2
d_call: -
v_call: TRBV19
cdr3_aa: CASREFPGELFF
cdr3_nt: TGTGCCAGTAGGGAGTTCCCCGGGGAGCTGTTTTTT

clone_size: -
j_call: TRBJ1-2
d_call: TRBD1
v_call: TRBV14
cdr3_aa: CASSQRPTGVNYGYTF
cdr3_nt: TGTGCCAGCAGCCAGCGACCCACAGGGGTTAACTATGGCTACACCTTC

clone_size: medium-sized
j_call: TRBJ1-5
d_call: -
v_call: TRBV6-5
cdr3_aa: CASSRPGLNQPQHF
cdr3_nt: TGTGCCAGCAGCAGACCAGGGTTGAATCAGCCCCAGCATTTT

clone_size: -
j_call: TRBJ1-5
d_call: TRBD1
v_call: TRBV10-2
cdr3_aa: CASRGQGEVQPQHF
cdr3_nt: TGCGCCAGCAGAGGACAGGGTGAAGTTCAGCCCCAGCATTTT

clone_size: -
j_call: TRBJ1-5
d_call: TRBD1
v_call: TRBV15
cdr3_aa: CATSREGQGYQPQHF
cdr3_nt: TGTGCCACCAGCAGAGAGGGACAGGGGTATCAGCCCCAGCATTTT

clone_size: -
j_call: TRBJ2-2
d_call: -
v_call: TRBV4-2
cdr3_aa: CASSPLGANTGELFF
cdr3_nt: TGTGCCAGCAGCCCCTTGGGCGCGAACACCGGGGAGCTGTTTTTT

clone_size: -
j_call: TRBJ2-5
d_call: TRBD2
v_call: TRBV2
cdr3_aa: CASSDVAGGPGSETQYF
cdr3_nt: TGTGCCAGCAGTGATGTTGCGGGAGGGCCGGGTTCAGAGACCCAGTACTTC

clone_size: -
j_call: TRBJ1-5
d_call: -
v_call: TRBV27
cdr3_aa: CASSWGGSNQPQHF
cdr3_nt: TGTGCCAGCAGTTGGGGGGGCTCTAATCAGCCCCAGCATTTT

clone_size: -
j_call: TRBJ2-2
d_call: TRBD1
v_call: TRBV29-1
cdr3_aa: CSAARDRTGELFF
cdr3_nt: TGCAGCGCCGCCCGGGACAGGACCGGGGAGCTGTTTTTT

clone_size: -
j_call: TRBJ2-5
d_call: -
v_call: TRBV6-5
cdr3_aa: CASSRGVKETQYF
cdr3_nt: TGTGCCAGCTCCCGGGGTGTGAAAGAGACCCAGTACTTC

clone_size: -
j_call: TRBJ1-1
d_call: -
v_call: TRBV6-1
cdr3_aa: CASSPAGLTEAFF
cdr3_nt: TGTGCCAGCAGCCCAGCAGGACTCACTGAAGCTTTCTTT

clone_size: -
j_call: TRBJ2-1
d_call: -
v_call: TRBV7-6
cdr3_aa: CASSPGWGGRNEQFF
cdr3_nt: TGTGCCAGCAGCCCCGGGTGGGGGGGGCGGAATGAGCAGTTCTTC

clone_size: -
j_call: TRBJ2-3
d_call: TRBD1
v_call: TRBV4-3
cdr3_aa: CANDRGLYTDTQYF
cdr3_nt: TGCGCCAACGACAGGGGTCTCTACACAGATACGCAGTATTTT